This T cell receptor beta chain came from a study of T-cell reconstitution after alpha-beta-depleted transplantation in children. The library targeted TCRbeta and was prepared with unique molecular identifiers. TCRdb used MiXCR to reprocess the PCR reads, holding one entry per CDR3 protein. The sample has over 550,000 distinct CDR3 sequences, about 10% seen once. From germline, CDR1 is DFQATT and CDR2 SNEGSKA (reference sequence). V was clipped by 2 bases and J by 5 bases; unmatched bases: 5. The CDR3 is 15 residues long. This chain connects TRBV20-1 to TRBJ2-1; TRBD2 matches at 11 bases. The TCR was taken from a human donor who donated a stem cell graft to a child with acute myeloid leukemia. The starting material was PBMCs from the stem cell graft donor, obtained from the stem cell graft. The CDR3 loop reads CSARSGTSGHNEQFF. CDR3 sequence (DNA): TGCAGTGCTAGATCCGGGACTAGCGGTCACAATGAGCAGTTCTTC.